Below are 5 T cell receptor beta chains sequenced from a single sample in a study of early T cells in non-severe SARS-CoV-2 infection. TCRdb reprocessed the 5' RACE reads via MiXCR and lists one record per CDR3 protein. The sample gives approximately 120,000 distinct CDR3 sequences, 15% of which show up once; 21% is in the top ten. Sequencing was carried out using whole blood. Receptors were obtained from an adult who was a healthcare worker with PCR-confirmed SARS-CoV-2 infection or an uninfected control (not recorded which).

This clonotype was counted a few times. This chain joins TRBV14 and TRBJ1-3; D remains ambiguous. This CDR3 region has 13 residues. Germline V gene lookup returns CDR1 SGHDN and CDR2 FVKESK. Trimming removed 1 base at V and 4 bases at J, with 5 bases between. The CDR3: CASSQAPGNTIYF. The CDR3 DNA is TGTGCCAGCAGCCAAGCACCCGGAAACACCATATATTTT.

Notes on this clonotype: Sequence at one end of the junction differs from germline and may be a read error. The V and J genes are TRBV29-1 and TRBJ1-2; 7 positions match TRBD1. The CDR3 consists of 14 residues. Germline CDR1 is SQVTM and CDR2 is ANQGSEA. The CDR3 spells CSAFDPPGQYDYTF. The CDR3 DNA is TGCAGCGCCTTTGACCCCCCGGGACAGTATGACTACACCTTC.

The chain carries TRBV11-2 and TRBJ2-7, with 8 bases fitting TRBD2. The CDR3 contains 13 residues. With V trimmed by 4 bases and J by 7 bases, 6 bases remained unmatched. Germline V CDR1 and CDR2: SGHAT, FQNNGV. CDR3 sequence reads: CASSYPAGVEQYF. CDR3 nucleotides: TGTGCCAGCAGCTACCCAGCGGGGGTTGAGCAGTACTTC.

This clonotype was counted a few times. V gene TRBV27 combines with J gene TRBJ1-3, with 7 bases aligning to TRBD1. The V gene end was trimmed by 6 bases and the J gene end by 1 base; junction bases not matched to a gene: 6. CDR3 size: 15 residues. Germline V gene sequence: CDR1 MNHEY, CDR2 SMNVEV (reference sequence). The CDR3 region has the DNA TGTGCCAGCAGCCTACAGGGGTGGTCTGGAAACACCATATATTTT. Translated, it gives CASSLQGWSGNTIYF.

This chain uses TRBV5-4 with TRBJ1-1; 8 positions match TRBD1. Germline V gene lookup returns CDR1 SGHNT and CDR2 YYREEE (reference sequence). Trimming took 4 bases from V and 2 from J; bases not matched to a gene: 10. The CDR3 has 16 amino acids. DNA of the CDR3: TGTGCCAGCAGCATGTACTACAGGGGGGGAAACACTGAAGCTTTCTTT. It translates to CASSMYYRGGNTEAFF.